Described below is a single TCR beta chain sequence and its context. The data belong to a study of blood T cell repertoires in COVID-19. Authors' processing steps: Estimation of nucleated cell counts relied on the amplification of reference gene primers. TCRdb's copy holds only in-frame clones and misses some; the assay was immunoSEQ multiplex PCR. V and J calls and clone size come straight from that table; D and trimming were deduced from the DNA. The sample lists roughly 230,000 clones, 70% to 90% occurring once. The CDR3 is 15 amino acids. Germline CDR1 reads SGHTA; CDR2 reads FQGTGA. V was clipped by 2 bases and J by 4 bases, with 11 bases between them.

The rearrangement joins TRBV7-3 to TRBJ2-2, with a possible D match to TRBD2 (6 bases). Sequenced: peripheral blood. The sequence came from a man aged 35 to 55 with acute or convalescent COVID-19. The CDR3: CASSLGLASTGELFF. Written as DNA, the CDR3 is TGTGCCAGCAGCTTAGGTCTAGCGAGCACCGGGGAGCTGTTTTTT.